The T cell receptor (beta chain) described here comes from a study of molecular identifiers for immune sequencing clone quantification. Study-wide results and limits: Investigators reportedly could detect spiked Jurkat TCR RNA from one cell among around 930,000 naive cells. Sharing of a barcode by identical TCR molecules could cause highly expanded clone sizes to be underestimated.

This clonotype was detected ten times or more. Antigen unknown. TCRdb re-analysed the PCR reads in MiXCR, keeping a single row per CDR3 protein. The sample contains just under 65,000 distinct CDR3 sequences, under 20% of which appear only once. The CDR3 has 14 residues. Between the trimmed V and J ends, which lost 0 bases and 5 bases, there was a span of 12 bases. Germline V gives CDR1 SGDLS, CDR2 YYNGEE. Isolation of naive CD8 T cells was achieved by sorting on a CD8+CD4-CCR7+CD45RA+ phenotype. The chain carries TRBV9 and TRBJ2-7; possibly TRBD1 or TRBD2 for D (5 bases each). The sequence was obtained from a human donor in good health. Some libraries in this study had Jurkat cell RNA spiked in. Sequenced: naive CD8+ T cells from blood, with Jurkat cell RNA spiked in. The subset was: FACS-sorted CD8+CD4-CCR7+CD45RA+ naive T cells. The CDR3: CASSVESGTHEQYF. The CDR3 DNA reads as TGTGCCAGCAGCGTAGAATCAGGGACGCACGAGCAGTACTTC.